Listed below are T cell receptor beta chains from one sample, sequenced in a study of T cells in Graves' hyperthyroidism and ophthalmopathy. TCRdb reanalysed the multiplex PCR reads using MiXCR and keeps one entry per CDR3 protein. Of more than 550,000 distinct CDR3 sequences listed, approximately 15% are singletons. The sequencing sample was made of blood. The receptors were sampled from a man aged 50 to 59 with Graves' hyperthyroidism. Each CDR3 is given with its conserved first and last residue. A D gene is named only where the DNA matches it firmly. Clone size appears in some rows only: once, few, many, or a class for an expanded clone.

size: .; D: TRBD2; J: TRBJ2-1; V: TRBV5-1; DNA: TGCGCCAGCAGCTTAAGACTAGCGGGAGGGCCGGGGAACGACAATGAGCAGTTCTTC; CDR3: CASSLRLAGGPGNDNEQFF
size: many; D: TRBD2; J: TRBJ2-1; V: TRBV11-2; DNA: TGTGCCAGCAGCCCCATTAGCGGGAGGGACAATGAGCAGTTCTTC; CDR3: CASSPISGRDNEQFF
size: few; D: TRBD2; J: TRBJ2-1; V: TRBV20-1; DNA: TGCAGTGCTAGTGACACCGGGACTAGCGGGAGTGAGCAGTTCTTC; CDR3: CSASDTGTSGSEQFF
size: many; D: .; J: TRBJ2-7; V: TRBV28; DNA: TGTGCCAGCAGTTTGTGGGCGGGGAACTACGAGCAGTACTTC; CDR3: CASSLWAGNYEQYF
size: .; D: TRBD1; J: TRBJ1-1; V: TRBV20-1; DNA: TGCAGTGCCCCGGGACAGGCGAACACTGAAGCTTTCTTT; CDR3: CSAPGQANTEAFF
size: many; D: TRBD2; J: TRBJ2-1; V: TRBV28; DNA: TGTGCCAGCAGTTCGGCCGGGACTAGCGTCGAGGGGCAGTTCTTC; CDR3: CASSSAGTSVEGQFF
size: .; D: .; J: TRBJ1-1; V: TRBV3-1; DNA: TGTGCCAGCAGCGAGCACGGGGGGATGAACACTGAAGCTTTCTTT; CDR3: CASSEHGGMNTEAFF
size: .; D: .; J: TRBJ1-2; V: TRBV6-1; DNA: TGTGCCAGCACCAGACAGGTTTCAGATGGCTACACCTTC; CDR3: CASTRQVSDGYTF
size: many; D: TRBD2; J: TRBJ2-1; V: TRBV9; DNA: TGTGCCAGCAGCTCGAGCGGCGGGAGGGCCAATGAGCAGTTCTTC; CDR3: CASSSSGGRANEQFF
size: few; D: .; J: TRBJ1-5; V: TRBV30; DNA: TGTGCCTGGAGTAGGTCGAGGAATCAGCCCCAGCATTTT; CDR3: CAWSRSRNQPQHF
size: few; D: TRBD2; J: TRBJ2-1; V: TRBV19; DNA: TGTGCCAGTAGTATTACGGGACTAGCCTCCTACAATGAGCAGTTCTTC; CDR3: CASSITGLASYNEQFF
size: .; D: TRBD1; J: TRBJ1-5; V: TRBV6-1; DNA: TGTGCCAGCAGCCGGGACAGGGGGCATGGCAATCAGCCCCAGCATTTT; CDR3: CASSRDRGHGNQPQHF
size: many; D: TRBD1; J: TRBJ2-5; V: TRBV2; DNA: TGTGCCAGCATAGGAACAGGGGTCTGGGAGACCCAGTACTTC; CDR3: CASIGTGVWETQYF
size: many; D: TRBD2; J: TRBJ2-1; V: TRBV3-1; DNA: TGTGCCAGCAGCCAGGAAGCGGGATACAATGAGCAGTTCTTC; CDR3: CASSQEAGYNEQFF
size: .; D: .; J: TRBJ1-5; V: TRBV7-6; DNA: TGTGCCAGCAGCTTGGCAGGGCCGGGTCAGCCCCAGCATTTT; CDR3: CASSLAGPGQPQHF
size: many; D: .; J: TRBJ2-1; V: TRBV7-9; DNA: TGTGCCAGCAGCTTAACTCAGGGTAATGAGCAGTTCTTC; CDR3: CASSLTQGNEQFF
size: .; D: .; J: TRBJ2-7; V: TRBV9; DNA: TGTACCAGCAGCGTAGTGTGCCTAGCGCACTCCTACGAGCAGTACTTC; CDR3: CTSSVVCLAHSYEQYF
size: few; D: .; J: TRBJ2-5; V: TRBV3-1; DNA: TGTGCCAGCAGCCAAGGTCGTGGGCAAGAGACCCAGTACTTC; CDR3: CASSQGRGQETQYF
size: few; D: .; J: TRBJ2-2; V: TRBV5-1; DNA: TGCGCCAGCAGTCTAGGAGTGGGGACCGGGGAGCTGTTTTTT; CDR3: CASSLGVGTGELFF
size: many; D: .; J: TRBJ1-2; V: TRBV11-2; DNA: TGTGCCAGCAGCTTATTAGGTACGCGGCGAAAGAACGGCTACACCTTC; CDR3: CASSLLGTRRKNGYTF
size: .; D: .; J: TRBJ2-1; V: TRBV29-1; DNA: TGCAGCGGGCGGTTCGCCACGAGGAATGAGCAGTTCTTC; CDR3: CSGRFATRNEQFF
size: many; D: TRBD2; J: TRBJ2-1; V: TRBV29-1; DNA: TGCAGCGTTGAAATAGCGGGAGGGCCTAGGTATGAGCAGTTCTTC; CDR3: CSVEIAGGPRYEQFF
size: .; D: TRBD1; J: TRBJ2-3; V: TRBV10-1; DNA: TGCGCCAGCAGTGAGCCCAGGGGGACCGCAGATACGCAGTATTTT; CDR3: CASSEPRGTADTQYF
size: many; D: TRBD2; J: TRBJ2-7; V: TRBV27; DNA: TGTGCCAGCAGTTTAAAGATGCCGATTTGGACTAGCTGGAGCCTATACGAGCAGTACTTC; CDR3: CASSLKMPIWTSWSLYEQYF
size: many; D: TRBD2; J: TRBJ2-2; V: TRBV6-1; DNA: TGTGCCAGTACGACGGGACCCCTTTTTAGACTAGCGGGAGGATCAAGCGGGGAGCTGTTTTTT; CDR3: CASTTGPLFRLAGGSSGELFF
size: few; D: TRBD2; J: TRBJ2-1; V: TRBV18; DNA: TGTGCCAGCTCACCGACCCTAGCGGGAACCAATGAGCAGTTCTTC; CDR3: CASSPTLAGTNEQFF
size: many; D: .; J: TRBJ2-4; V: TRBV2; DNA: TGTGCCAGCAGTGACTGGGATGCAGCCAAAAACATTCAGTACTTC; CDR3: CASSDWDAAKNIQYF
size: few; D: TRBD1; J: TRBJ2-2; V: TRBV28; DNA: TGTGCCAGCTCCTTTAGGACTGGGGACAGGGGGGTATCCGGGGAGCTGTTTTTT; CDR3: CASSFRTGDRGVSGELFF
size: many; D: .; J: TRBJ1-2; V: TRBV27; DNA: TGTGCCAGCAGTGTCGTCGGAGCGGATTTTAATAACTATGGCTACACCTTC; CDR3: CASSVVGADFNNYGYTF
size: many; D: TRBD1; J: TRBJ2-2; V: TRBV2; DNA: TGTGCCAGCTCCGGACAGGGCCTGACCGGGGAGCTGTTTTTT; CDR3: CASSGQGLTGELFF
size: many; D: .; J: TRBJ1-5; V: TRBV18; DNA: TGTGCCAGCTCAACCAGTTCAACTAGCAATCAGCCCCAGCATTTT; CDR3: CASSTSSTSNQPQHF
size: many; D: TRBD2; J: TRBJ2-3; V: TRBV20-1; DNA: TGCAGTGCTAGATACTGGACTAGTCGTCCAGGCCACGGGACAGATACGCAGTATTTT; CDR3: CSARYWTSRPGHGTDTQYF
size: many; D: .; J: TRBJ2-2; V: TRBV7-9; DNA: TGTGCCAGCAGCTTAAGGGGACGTTACACCGGGGAGCTGTTTTTT; CDR3: CASSLRGRYTGELFF